This T cell receptor (beta chain) is drawn from a study of a mutant IDH1 vaccine in newly diagnosed glioma (dated by TCRdb to 2020 to 2023). About the investigation overall: Vaccination started 4-6 weeks after radiotherapy alone, or was given together with temozolomide cycles in the groups whose treatment included chemotherapy. Of the 32 patients who were treated, about 62% were male and around 40% were female, and the mean age was around 40 years. Visit V12 was the week-35 safety follow-up and visit V13 was the week-47 end of study. For exploratory analyses, longitudinal TCRB deep sequencing was carried out in about 26 treated patients wherever samples were available. Prior to enrollment, patients had been given standard therapy consisting of radiotherapy alone, temozolomide alone, or radiochemotherapy with temozolomide, with the combination given to most patients. Peripheral blood samples were drawn at six visits, namely V03 (baseline), V05, V07, V10, V12 and V13. Results and caveats for the whole study, not just this receptor: PBMC samples for TCRB deep sequencing were selected based on availability. Across multiple MHC alleles, vaccine-induced immune responses were seen in 90% to 95% of patients. No apparent relationship was observed between pseudoprogression and alterations in the top peripheral T cell clonotypes detected by TCRB sequencing. The authors stated that sample limitations prevented analyses of patient blood samples from being reproduced.

The library was made by the immunoSEQ multiplex PCR assay. Following the manufacturer's protocol, the hsTCRB Kit was used to amplify rearranged TCR beta chain sequences. TCRB libraries were sequenced on an Illumina MiSeq. The study's own analysis went as follows. The proprietary platform of the kit vendor was used for demultiplexing, trimming and gene mapping. Not all clones reach the TCRdb copy of this immuneACCESS table, which keeps in-frame sequences only. Checked studies attribute under half of the gap to unresolved V genes and leave the rest unexplained. V and J calls plus clone size are reproduced from that table; the DNA served to infer D and trimming. The sample table records approximately 47,000 clones; around 90% of these occur just once. The leading ten clones occupy 5.7% of the sample. The cysteine opens and the phenylalanine closes a CDR3 of 15 amino acids. Kept here is only the CDR3 DNA, which spans 45 bases and is read in frame from base 1. The CDR1 and CDR2 encoded by the germline V gene (reference sequence) are SGHNT and YYREEE. V loses 5 bases, J loses 4 bases, and the germline ends lie 18 bases apart.

Worth noting for this clone: Its antigen is still unknown. There are no base qualities to consult, and no much larger clone falls within one base.

The sample's time point label, decoded: week 35, safety follow-up. Every vaccine dose consisted of 300 ug of a 20-mer mutant IDH1 peptide in Montanide, administered subcutaneously together with topical imiquimod. Patients received eight vaccinations in weeks 1, 3, 5, 7, 11, 15, 19 and 23, corresponding to visits V03 through V10. The donors had newly diagnosed IDH1-mutant astrocytomas of WHO grade 3 or 4 that showed loss of nuclear ATRX. The samples were drawn from NOA16, a multicentre, single-arm, open-label phase I trial in Germany that tested a mutant IDH1 peptide vaccine in humans for the first time. Genomic DNA for TCRB sequencing was extracted from EDTA blood using the DNeasy Blood and Tissue Kit.

This clonotype was obtained from a woman between 35 and 50 years old with glioma. The chain is made from TRBV5-4 and TRBJ1-2, with a tentative D gene TRBD1 over 5 matching bases. Sample: PBMCs, taken from a glioma patient whose treatment included an IDH1 peptide vaccine. The DNA sequence follows: TGTGCCAGCAGGGGTGGGGGGACGGGGAGCTATGGCTACACCTTC. Translation gives CASRGGGTGSYGYTF.